These T cell receptor beta chains were read from a single sample in a study of response to subunit inactivated influenza vaccine. TCRdb itself ran the RT-PCR reads through MiXCR, one entry per CDR3 protein. This sample carries hundreds of thousands of distinct CDR3 sequences, approximately 10% of them seen once, and the ten largest clones take about a tenth. Here the sequenced sample was PBMCs from blood, taken on the day of vaccination. These receptors were obtained from a man aged 50 to 59 who received an inactivated influenza vaccine. Each CDR3 is given without its conserved first and last residue. D genes are given only for firm matches. Size is stated for part of the rows, as once, few or many counts, or as a class when the clone is expanded.

j_call: TRBJ2-3
clone_size: few
v_call: TRBV4-3
d_call: TRBD2
cdr3_aa: ASSQDWMGTSPSTDTQY

j_call: TRBJ2-5
clone_size: -
v_call: TRBV11-2
d_call: -
cdr3_aa: ASSHGNQETQY

j_call: TRBJ2-3
clone_size: few
v_call: TRBV7-3
d_call: TRBD2
cdr3_aa: ASGAGGPTDTQY

j_call: TRBJ1-2
clone_size: many
v_call: TRBV20-1
d_call: -
cdr3_aa: SPRQPSYHT

j_call: TRBJ1-5
clone_size: -
v_call: TRBV3-1
d_call: TRBD1
cdr3_aa: ASSHTGGRQPQH

j_call: TRBJ2-1
clone_size: few
v_call: TRBV21-1
d_call: -
cdr3_aa: ASSKSGEGTYNEQF

j_call: TRBJ2-5
clone_size: -
v_call: TRBV11-2
d_call: TRBD2
cdr3_aa: ATSQLAGGFPAQETQY

j_call: TRBJ1-5
clone_size: -
v_call: TRBV7-2
d_call: TRBD1
cdr3_aa: ASSPGTVYQPQH

j_call: TRBJ1-5
clone_size: few
v_call: TRBV28
d_call: TRBD1
cdr3_aa: ASKGQGARNQPQH

j_call: TRBJ2-1
clone_size: few
v_call: TRBV10-3
d_call: -
cdr3_aa: AISESGTPRDNEQF

j_call: TRBJ2-1
clone_size: -
v_call: TRBV15
d_call: -
cdr3_aa: ATSRAIGDYGYL

j_call: TRBJ2-3
clone_size: few
v_call: TRBV11-1
d_call: -
cdr3_aa: ASSFSLRPEDTQY

j_call: TRBJ2-7
clone_size: many
v_call: TRBV28
d_call: -
cdr3_aa: ATPPPYSYEQY

j_call: TRBJ2-5
clone_size: -
v_call: TRBV7-2
d_call: TRBD2
cdr3_aa: ASSFLGSGVQETQY

j_call: TRBJ2-7
clone_size: -
v_call: TRBV4-3
d_call: TRBD1
cdr3_aa: ASSQERNRGDYEQY

j_call: TRBJ1-2
clone_size: many
v_call: TRBV29-1
d_call: -
cdr3_aa: SVEEWVKGVGSYGYT

j_call: TRBJ2-4
clone_size: few
v_call: TRBV4-3
d_call: -
cdr3_aa: ASSQDPGTKNIQY

j_call: TRBJ2-3
clone_size: -
v_call: TRBV7-9
d_call: TRBD2
cdr3_aa: ASSFAVGGGTDTQY

j_call: TRBJ2-3
clone_size: -
v_call: TRBV4-3
d_call: TRBD1
cdr3_aa: ASSQLTGSDTQY

j_call: TRBJ2-1
clone_size: many
v_call: TRBV18
d_call: TRBD1
cdr3_aa: ASSPTGQVNNEQF

j_call: TRBJ2-7
clone_size: few
v_call: TRBV28
d_call: -
cdr3_aa: ASSLFVGADEQY

j_call: TRBJ1-5
clone_size: -
v_call: TRBV4-1
d_call: -
cdr3_aa: ASSFNQGQPQH

j_call: TRBJ1-4
clone_size: -
v_call: TRBV19
d_call: TRBD1
cdr3_aa: ASSGPGQGNEKLF

j_call: TRBJ1-2
clone_size: -
v_call: TRBV4-2
d_call: -
cdr3_aa: ASSQDLRGFGYT